Below are 18 T cell receptor beta chains sequenced from a single sample in a study of blood T cell repertoires in COVID-19. Sequencing used immunoSEQ multiplex PCR; TCRdb keeps in-frame clones, though not all of them. The sample records about 82,000 clones, approximately 79% being singletons. Sequenced sample: peripheral blood. These receptors came from a human donor with acute or convalescent COVID-19. The donor label of this sample is uncertain.

The rearrangement uses TRBV6-5 and TRBJ1-1, with 7 positions matching TRBD1. V lost 6 bases and J lost 1; bases outside the gene matches: 2. The CDR3 covers 13 residues. Germline V CDR1 and CDR2: MNHEY, SVGAGI. CDR3 protein: CASSPGGNTEAFF. In DNA form, the CDR3 reads TGTGCCAGCAGCCCAGGGGGGAACACTGAAGCTTTCTTT.

In its sample, this clone was seen once. This chain links TRBV28 with TRBJ1-5; 7 bases are a match to TRBD1. Unmatched junction bases numbered 13, after V lost 2 bases and J lost 9 bases. The CDR3 contains 16 residues. Germline V gives CDR1 MDHEN, CDR2 SYDVKM. CDR3: CASSLPGDSSRTPQHF. CDR3 nucleotide sequence: TGTGCCAGCAGTTTACCCGGGGACAGTAGTCGAACGCCCCAGCATTTT.

V is TRBV25-1 and J is TRBJ2-1, with a tentative D call TRBD1 (6 bases). This CDR3 is built from 12 residues. Trimming pared 9 bases from V and 3 bases from J, leaving 9 bases between. Looked up from germline, CDR1 is MGHDK and CDR2 is SYGVNS. The CDR3 nucleotides are TGTGCCAGTGGACAGATCTACAATGAGCAGTTCTTC. Translation gives CASGQIYNEQFF.

The rearrangement joins TRBV12-2 to TRBJ2-1; the DNA was not used to check the table's D call, TRBD2. TRBV12-2 represents a pseudogene. This CDR3 comprises 18 residues. In nucleotides, the CDR3 is TGTGCAAGTCGCTTAGCGCTGCGGGGGGGCGTGTCCTACAATGAGCAGTTCTTC. It is translated as CASRLALRGGVSYNEQFF.

This chain links TRBV14 with TRBJ1-1, with D perhaps matching TRBD1 (5 bases). Trimming took 2 bases from V and 3 from J, leaving 13 bases between them. The CDR3 sequence is 15 residues long. Germline CDR1 SGHDN, CDR2 FVKESK. In DNA, the CDR3 is TGTGCCAGCAGCCAACGAGCGGGACGCTACACTGAAGCTTTCTTT. Translated, it gives CASSQRAGRYTEAFF.

The chain combines TRBV5-1 with TRBJ2-3; TRBD1 might be the D (5 bases). There are 15 residues in the CDR3. V lost 1 base to trimming and J lost 2 bases, with 11 bases between them. Per germline, CDR1 SGHRS and CDR2 YFSETQ. The chain's CDR3 is CASSLNGRVTDTQYF. Written as DNA, the CDR3 is TGCGCCAGCAGCTTGAACGGCAGGGTCACAGATACGCAGTATTTT.

The rearrangement uses TRBV7-6 and TRBJ2-3; 7 bases map to TRBD2. The CDR3 covers 17 residues. Germline trimming cut 0 bases from V and 8 bases from J; bases unmatched to any gene: 14. Germline CDR1 and CDR2: SGHVS and FNYEAQ. CDR3 nucleotides: TGTGCCAGCAGCTTAGCAGAAAGCGGGATCCGCTCCGGTACGCAGTATTTT. Protein product: CASSLAESGIRSGTQYF. The full variable domain, with the rest looked up from reference TRBV7-6 and TRBJ2-3, is GAGVSQSPRYKVTKRGQDVALRCDPISGHVSLYWYRQALGQGPEFLTYFNYEAQQDKSGLPNDRFSAERPEGSISTLTIQRTEQRDSAMYRCASSLAESGIRSGTQYFGPGTRLTVL.

The chain has TRBV20-1 and TRBJ2-3, with D hard to call. The V end lost 7 bases, the J end lost 5 bases, and 7 bases lay between the germline ends. This CDR3 spans 10 amino acids. The V gene's germline CDR1 is DFQATT and CDR2 SNEGSKA (reference sequence). The CDR3 DNA reads as TGCAGTGTTCGAGTAGATACGCAGTATTTT. Amino acids: CSVRVDTQYF.

This clone was picked up one time. The chain has TRBV25-1 and TRBJ2-3; no reliable D call. Trimming cost V 6 bases and J 8 bases, with 12 bases left between them. Per germline, CDR1 MGHDK and CDR2 SYGVNS. The CDR3 sequence is 12 residues long. Here the CDR3 reads CASREFDGTQYF. The DNA for the CDR3 is TGTGCCAGCAGGGAGTTCGACGGTACGCAGTATTTT.

The rearrangement joins TRBV7-8 to TRBJ1-2; possible D gene TRBD1, 5 bases. This CDR3 comprises 15 residues. Between the trimmed V and J ends, which lost 0 bases and 0 bases, there was a span of 8 bases. Germline-derived CDR1 and CDR2 are SGHVS and FQNEAQ. The CDR3 region has the DNA TGTGCCAGCAGCTTAGCGGGGCTACCTAACTATGGCTACACCTTC. It is translated as CASSLAGLPNYGYTF. Looking up the rest from reference TRBV7-8 and TRBJ1-2 gives the full variable domain: GAGVSQSPRYKVAKRGQDVALRCDPISGHVSLFWYQQALGQGPEFLTYFQNEAQLDKSGLPSDRFFAERPEGSVSTLKIQRTQQEDSAVYLCASSLAGLPNYGYTFGSGTRLTVV.

V usage is TRBV7-8 and J usage is TRBJ2-7; 9 bases line up with TRBD1. V was pared by 3 bases and J by 2 bases, with 8 bases of the junction left unmatched. This CDR3 has 16 residues. Germline assignment: CDR1 SGHVS and CDR2 FQNEAQ. CDR3 protein: CASSFSDRGVTYEQYV. DNA for the CDR3: TGTGCCAGCAGCTTTTCCGACAGGGGGGTGACCTACGAGCAGTACGTC.

CDR3: CASTMTRDSNYGYTF. DNA for the CDR3: TGTGCCAGTACCATGACCCGGGACAGTAACTATGGCTACACCTTC. The chain links TRBV19 to TRBJ1-2; 7 nucleotides align to TRBD1. V was pared by 7 bases and J by 1 base, with 9 bases of the junction left unmatched. Germline CDR1 and CDR2: LNHDA and SQIVND (reference sequence). The CDR3 covers 15 residues.

The V and J genes are TRBV5-6 and TRBJ1-2; perhaps TRBD1 as D (5 bases). The CDR3 is 13 residues long. With 4 bases removed from V and 4 bases from J, the gap between germline ends came to 11 bases. Germline V gene sequence: CDR1 SGHDT, CDR2 YYEEEE. Written as DNA, the CDR3 is TGTGCCAGCAGCCCGTACAGGAGCTATGGCTACACCTTC. It codes for CASSPYRSYGYTF.

The CDR3 DNA reads as TGTGCCAGCAGAGGGGGCGCCGACTATGGCTACACCTTC. Protein: CASRGGADYGYTF. J is TRBJ1-2 and V is TRBV3-1 (or the pseudogene TRBV3-2); the match to TRBD1 covers 7 bases. Germline V gene sequence: CDR1 LGHDT, CDR2 YNNKEL (reference sequence). The CDR3 consists of 13 residues. J was trimmed by 3 bases and V by 6 bases; bases with no gene match: 4.

V usage is TRBV4-1 and J usage is TRBJ2-5; a weak D match, TRBD2 (5 bases). V was cut by 0 bases and J by 1 base, with 9 bases left in between. This CDR3 is built from 15 residues. Germline V gene sequence: CDR1 MGHRA, CDR2 YSYEKL. The DNA for the CDR3 is TGCGCCAGCAGCCAAGATGAGAGGGTCCAAGAGACCCAGTACTTC. It codes for CASSQDERVQETQYF.

This chain links TRBV7-6 with TRBJ2-5; TRBD2 agrees at 8 bases. The CDR3 is 16 residues long. V was clipped by 4 bases and J by 5 bases; unmatched bases: 12. Per germline, CDR1 SGHVS and CDR2 FNYEAQ. The DNA of the CDR3 is TGTGCCAGCAGCTCCCGGAGGAGCGGGAGAACGGAGACCCAGTACTTC. It encodes CASSSRRSGRTETQYF.

This rearrangement joins TRBV9 to TRBJ1-2, with TRBD1 as a possible D gene (6 bases). V lost 4 bases and J lost 0, with 10 bases in between. The germline V gene has CDR1 SGDLS and CDR2 YYNGEE. This CDR3 spans 14 amino acids. In DNA form, the CDR3 reads TGTGCCAGCAGCCGCGACAGGACTAACTATGGCTACACCTTC. This codes for CASSRDRTNYGYTF. The whole variable domain, remainder taken from reference TRBV9 and TRBJ1-2, is DSGVTQTPKHLITATGQRVTLRCSPRSGDLSVYWYQQSLDQGLQFLIQYYNGEERAKGNILERFSAQQFPDLHSELNLSSLELGDSALYFCASSRDRTNYGYTFGSGTRLTVV.

The CDR3 coding sequence is TGTGCCAGCAAGCGCAGGGGGAACCAAGAGACCCAGTACTTC. Amino acids: CASKRRGNQETQYF. This chain connects TRBV2 to TRBJ2-5, with TRBD1 matching over 7 bases. The CDR3 is made up of 14 amino acids. CDR1 is SNHLY, CDR2 FYNNEI, per germline. Germline trimming cut 7 bases from V and 0 bases from J; bases unmatched to any gene: 5. Full variable domain (rest looked up from reference TRBV2 and TRBJ2-5): EPEVTQTPSHQVTQMGQEVILRCVPISNHLYFYWYRQILGQKVEFLVSFYNNEISEKSEIFDDQFSVERPDGSNFTLKIRSTKLEDSAMYFCASKRRGNQETQYFGPGTRLLVL.